This TCR beta chain was obtained from a study of OX40 agonist ivuxolimab in advanced cancers. Background for the entire study: Ivuxolimab was a fully human IgG2 agonistic monoclonal antibody targeting the costimulatory receptor OX40 (CD134). Intravenous ivuxolimab was administered to patients every 2 weeks at six dose levels: 0.01, 0.1, 0.3, 1.5, 3 and 10 mg/kg. Among the roughly 52 dose-escalation patients, 19 had hepatocellular carcinoma, roughly 15 melanoma, 9 renal cell carcinoma and 9 head and neck cancer. In the dose-escalation cohort, nearly 85% of patients were male, and the mean age was 60 years with a range of roughly 20 to 85. Patients were allowed to have had prior anti-PD-1, anti-PD-L1 or anti-CTLA-4 therapy, and around 40% of the dose-escalation patients had previously received checkpoint inhibitors. Three dose-escalation patients achieved partial responses, one with hepatocellular carcinoma and two with cutaneous melanoma. Peripheral TCRbeta sequencing aimed to test whether ivuxolimab altered TCR sequence diversity and caused clonal T-cell expansion. The monotherapy dose-escalation portion (N ≈ 56 patients) of the phase I ivuxolimab trial is reported in the paper.

Genomic DNA was isolated from the sorted cells so that the TCRbeta CDR3 region could be sequenced. The immunoSEQ Assay was used for sequencing of TCRbeta CDR3 regions. In TCRdb, the immuneACCESS table is reduced to in-frame sequences with V and J assigned. These tables do not hold every clone; where another copy was compared, an unresolved V gene accounts for under half, and the others remain unexplained. Counted in this sample were under 90,000 clones; around nine tenths of them appeared once. The ten largest clones represent over 0.15% of the sample. The study at large found these results: After ivuxolimab, more expanded clones were found on average in CD8+ T cells than in CD4+ T cells. Clonal expansion of both CD4+ and CD8+ blood T cells was observed from baseline to week 6 at doses 0.1 to 3.0 mg/kg. In partial responders in the 0.1-3.0 mg/kg groups, normalized peripheral clonal expansion was found to be among the lowest, especially among CD8+ T cells. Low levels of normalized T-cell clonal expansion were also seen in some patients who did not respond. Antigen specificity was not determined for the clonally expanded peripheral T cells.

On this clone: This receptor's antigen is unknown. Base qualities are not at hand, and no much larger clone is one base apart.

Patients with autoimmune disease history or receiving systemic immunosuppression were excluded from the trial. Peripheral blood for TCR sequencing was collected from all dose cohorts at baseline, on cycle 4 day 1, and on cycle 7 day 1. The samples were drawn from a first-in-human, open-label, multicenter phase I dose-escalation trial of ivuxolimab. The trial enrolled adults with locally advanced or metastatic head and neck squamous cell, hepatocellular, melanoma or renal cell carcinoma. CD4+ and CD8+ T cells were sorted separately from peripheral blood before TCR sequencing. From its cysteine to its phenylalanine, the CDR3 spans 16 amino acids. Only the CDR3 DNA is retained, 48 bases long and in frame from the first base. The germline V gene supplies CDR1 SGDLS and CDR2 YYNGEE. V loses 0 bases at its end and J loses 2 bases; junction bases beyond the gene matches: 7.

The chain is made from TRBV9 and TRBJ2-7; 8 junctional bases match TRBD1. The sequence was obtained from an adult with an advanced solid tumor such as melanoma, head and neck, liver or kidney cancer. The sample consisted of CD4+ or CD8+ T cells sorted from blood, taken in a trial of the OX40 agonist ivuxolimab. The nucleotides read TGTGCCAGCAGCGTAGGCTCGGGACAGGTAACCTACGAGCAGTACTTC. Its protein product is CASSVGSGQVTYEQYF.